One sample yielded the 25 T cell receptor beta chains listed below, sequenced in a study of regulatory T cells in long-lasting Graves disease. The sample's time point: persistent/refractory GD, antithyroid drugs over 5 years with positive TRAb. Scientists built the TCR library using RNA that was extracted from PBMCs. TCR beta libraries were built with iRepertoire HTBI primers and Arm-PCR of CDR3 regions. TCRdb analysed the multiplex PCR reads with MiXCR anew, one entry per CDR3 protein. This repertoire shows 350,000 to 450,000 distinct CDR3 sequences, about 20% found once; its top ten account for more than 20%. Sequencing used peripheral blood mononuclear cells (PBMCs), obtained when the disease was refractory, from a patient treated with antithyroid drugs. The source of these receptors is a female donor with Graves disease.

This clonotype was counted at least ten times. The chain joins TRBV28 to TRBJ2-4; a possible D gene is TRBD2 (6 bases). The CDR3 covers 15 residues. CDR1 is MDHEN and CDR2 is SYDVKM in the germline V gene. V lost 3 bases to trimming and J lost 6 bases, with 15 bases between them. The CDR3 loop reads CASSFFAGRVNIQYF. DNA for the CDR3: TGTGCCAGCAGTTTCTTTGCGGGAAGGGTAAACATTCAGTACTTC.

For this clonotype: The junction shows a germline mismatch at one end, possibly a read error. This chain uses TRBV7-2 with TRBJ2-7, with D perhaps TRBD1 or TRBD2 (5 bases each). The CDR3 loop spans 12 amino acids. The germline gives CDR1 SGHTA, CDR2 FQGNSA. The CDR3, as DNA: TGTGCCAGCAGCCAGGGAGACTACGGGCAGTACTTC. Translated, it gives CASSQGDYGQYF.

This clonotype was picked up many times. This sequence joins TRBV28 and TRBJ1-1, with D perhaps matching TRBD1 (6 bases). The CDR3 has 15 amino acids. Germline lookup yields CDR1 MDHEN and CDR2 SYDVKM. V was shortened by 2 bases and J by 5 bases, with 15 bases between the two germline ends. DNA of the CDR3: TGTGCCAGCAGTTTAAGCGGGGGGCCGCGTACTGAAGCTTTCTTT. Protein product: CASSLSGGPRTEAFF.

This clonotype was seen a few times. In DNA form, the CDR3 reads TGTGCCAGCAGTCCCCATGGTGCAGGGGTTTACGACACCGGGGAGCTGTTTTTT. It specifies CASSPHGAGVYDTGELFF. The gene calls are TRBV6-1 and TRBJ2-2; tentatively, D is TRBD1 (6 bases). The CDR3 has 18 amino acids. Germline V gene sequence: CDR1 MNHNS, CDR2 SASEGT. The V gene lost 5 bases and the J gene lost 3 bases, with 22 bases spanning the gap.

The chain links TRBV7-9 to TRBJ1-2; no definite D call. V was clipped by 0 bases and J by 8 bases, with 13 bases between them. Germline V lookup: CDR1 SEHNR, CDR2 FQNEAQ (reference sequence). This CDR3 region has 14 residues. In nucleotides, the CDR3 is TGTGCCAGCAGCTTAGCAGAAGCCCCTTCGGGCTACACCTTC. This translates into CASSLAEAPSGYTF.

The chain recombines TRBV3-2 with TRBJ1-2; the D call in the table, TRBD1, was not verified against the DNA. TRBV3-2 is recorded as a pseudogene. CDR3 size: 17 residues. The DNA of the CDR3 is TGTGCCAGCAGCGAAGGAGAAGTAGGGAGTCGGGAAGATGGCTACACCTTC. This gives the protein CASSEGEVGSREDGYTF.

This clonotype was found a few times. The rearrangement links TRBV20-1 to TRBJ2-7, with D tentatively TRBD1 or TRBD2 (5 bases each). The ends were cut back, 7 bases at V and 0 bases at J, with 10 bases in the middle. This CDR3 spans 12 amino acids. Germline CDR1 DFQATT, CDR2 SNEGSKA (reference sequence). The CDR3 region is CSVRDDSYEQYF. As DNA, the CDR3 is TGCAGTGTTCGGGACGACTCCTACGAGCAGTACTTC.

The chain recombines TRBV5-8 with TRBJ2-7; TRBD1 aligns across 11 bases. CDR1 is SGHTS and CDR2 is YDEGEE in the germline V gene. V shed 4 bases and J 0 bases; nucleotides not matched to a gene: 6. CDR3 length: 16 amino acids. As DNA, the CDR3 is TGTGCCAGCAGCCGGACCGGGACAGGGGGCTCCTACGAGCAGTACTTC. Translated: CASSRTGTGGSYEQYF.

This clonotype has a count of ten or more. The genes are TRBV30 and TRBJ2-5; a possible D gene is TRBD1 (5 bases). CDR1 GTSNPN and CDR2 SVGIG come from the germline V gene (reference sequence). V lost 7 bases to trimming and J lost 3 bases, with 15 bases between them. The CDR3 runs 13 residues. In DNA, the CDR3 is TGTGCCTCCGACAGCAGTAGAAAAGAGACCCAGTACTTC. Protein: CASDSSRKETQYF.

The rearrangement joins TRBV20-1 to TRBJ1-5; TRBD1 matches 7 bases. This CDR3 is 16 amino acids long. Germline V lookup: CDR1 DFQATT, CDR2 SNEGSKA (reference sequence). V shed 3 bases, J shed 4 bases, and the junction held 12 bases outside the gene matches. The CDR3 loop is CSARRKQDRTNQPQHF. CDR3 coding DNA: TGCAGTGCTAGGCGGAAACAGGACAGGACAAATCAGCCCCAGCATTTT.

Comment on this clonotype: A clone one base away is much larger, so this may be a read error. The V and J genes are TRBV27 and TRBJ2-5; D possibly uses TRBD1 or TRBD2 (5 bases each). Deletions cut 5 bases from V and 7 bases from J, with 14 bases between. Germline V gives CDR1 MNHEY, CDR2 SMNVEV (reference sequence). The CDR3 length is 13 residues. CDR3 bases: TGTGCCAGCAGTGAACCGGGACGAGGGACCCAGTACTTC. Translated: CASSEPGRGTQYF.

This clonotype was seen many times. Germline and junction disagree at one end, which may indicate a read error. CDR3 region: CASSLTGGEETQYF. CDR3 sequence (DNA): TGTGCTAGCAGCTTGACAGGGGGGGAAGAGACCCAGTACTTC. The chain employs TRBV28 and TRBJ2-5; TRBD1 matches 9 bases. The germline V gene has CDR1 MDHEN and CDR2 SYDVKM. The CDR3 is 14 amino acids.

J is TRBJ2-5 and V is TRBV24-1; the match to TRBD2 covers 9 bases. CDR1 and CDR2 from the germline V gene are KGHDR and SFDVKD. V shed 2 bases, J shed 5 bases, and the junction held 5 bases outside the gene matches. The CDR3 spans 15 residues. The CDR3 bases are TGTGCCACCAGTGATTCCGCGGGAGGGAGGGAGACCCAGTACTTC. Protein sequence: CATSDSAGGRETQYF.

This clonotype was seen a few times. V and J are TRBV6-2 or TRBV6-3 and TRBJ2-6; 7 nucleotides match TRBD1. The CDR3 is 14 amino acids. V gave up 10 bases and J gave up 12 bases; unmatched junction bases: 15. Looked up from germline, CDR1 is MNHEY and CDR2 is SVGEGT. CDR3 bases: TGTGCCACCAGCATTTCACAGGGGCCCGGCGTCCTGACTTTC. It is translated as CATSISQGPGVLTF.

CDR3 in amino acids: CSVLQWEGQPQHF. The CDR3 DNA sequence: TGCAGCGTTCTACAGTGGGAAGGTCAGCCCCAGCATTTT. The chain is built from TRBV29-1 and TRBJ1-5; D remains unclear. Trimming removed 5 bases at V and 6 bases at J, with 14 bases between. Germline values: CDR1 SQVTM, CDR2 ANQGSEA. This CDR3 has 13 residues.

The chain carries TRBV20-1 and TRBJ2-5, with TRBD1 identical over 8 bases. The CDR3 length is 13 residues. V gave up 5 bases and J gave up 5 bases; unmatched junction bases: 7. CDR1 DFQATT and CDR2 SNEGSKA come from the germline V gene (reference sequence). In DNA form, the CDR3 reads TGCAGTGCTGGTGACAGGGGATTGGAGACCCAGTACTTC. Translating it yields CSAGDRGLETQYF.

This clonotype was seen a few times. Germline is not matched at one junction end, which may reflect a read error. CDR3 in amino acids: CSSSSPGTRTGELFF. The CDR3 DNA is TGTTCCAGCAGTTCCCCCGGGACGAGGACCGGGGAGCTGTTTTTT. The chain combines TRBV28 with TRBJ2-2; D is possibly TRBD1 or TRBD2 (5 bases each). This CDR3 contains 15 residues. The germline CDR1 and CDR2 sequences are MDHEN and SYDVKM.

This clonotype has ten or more counts. A read error may produce the germline difference seen at one junction end. The genes are TRBV20-1 and TRBJ1-2; D is undetermined. The germline V gene has CDR1 DFQATT and CDR2 SNEGSKA (reference sequence). This CDR3 is 12 amino acids long. DNA for the CDR3: TGCAGTGCTAGAGTGCGTTTCGGGCATCTAGCCTTC. It yields the protein CSARVRFGHLAF.

With regard to this clonotype: A far more abundant clone sits one base away, making this likely a read error. Since the CDR3 does not end with the conserved phenylalanine or tryptophan, this likely comes from a read error. V usage is TRBV6-2 or TRBV6-3 and J usage is TRBJ2-5; TRBD2 matches at 12 bases. The germline gives CDR1 MNHEY, CDR2 SVGEGT. V lost 6 bases, J lost 4 bases, and 3 bases stayed unmatched. The CDR3 runs 14 residues. The CDR3, as DNA: TGTGCCAGCAGCTCGGGACTAGCGGGAGAGACCCAGTACCTC. Translation: CASSSGLAGETQYL.

This clonotype was counted many times. The V and J genes are TRBV7-9 and TRBJ1-2, with TRBD1 matching 7 bases. This CDR3 has 15 amino acids. Germline CDR1 SEHNR, CDR2 FQNEAQ (reference sequence). Unmatched junction bases numbered 13, after V lost 4 bases and J lost 8 bases. CDR3 sequence reads: CASSSSVGQFGGYTF. CDR3 nucleotides: TGTGCCAGCAGCTCTTCCGTGGGACAGTTTGGGGGCTACACCTTC.

This clonotype was observed a few times. The CDR3 loop is CASSPAVSNQPQHF. CDR3 DNA: TGTGCCAGCAGCCCGGCCGTTAGCAATCAGCCCCAGCATTTT. The chain carries TRBV3-1 and TRBJ1-5; D unresolved. V dropped 4 bases and J dropped 0 bases, with 7 bases sitting between them. The CDR3 contains 14 residues. In germline, CDR1 is LGHDT, CDR2 YNNKEL (reference sequence).

This clonotype was seen repeatedly, ten times or more. The CDR3 here is CASSPDRGYAGELFF. The CDR3, as DNA: TGTGCCAGCAGCCCAGACAGGGGTTACGCCGGGGAGCTGTTTTTT. The chain recombines TRBV27 with TRBJ2-2; 8 bases map to TRBD1. J was trimmed by 6 bases and V by 6 bases; bases with no gene match: 9. The CDR3 extends over 15 amino acids. Per the germline V gene, CDR1 is MNHEY and CDR2 is SMNVEV (reference sequence).

This clonotype turned up a few times. At one of its ends the junction is not consistent with the germline gene, which may arise from a read error. The chain has TRBV7-2 and TRBJ2-5; tentative D call: TRBD2 (7 bases). The CDR3 totals 16 residues. Germline V gene lookup returns CDR1 SGHTA and CDR2 FQGNSA. CDR3 amino acids: CSSSYPRGGSRETQYF. In DNA form, the CDR3 reads TGTTCCAGCAGCTACCCAAGGGGGGGATCTCGAGAGACCCAGTACTTC.

This clonotype was picked up many times. The junction shows a germline mismatch at one end, possibly a read error. The CDR3 coding sequence is TGTGCCAGCAGCTTAGTTGTGGCAGCTGAAGCTCTCTTT. This translates into CASSLVVAAEALF. V and J are TRBV7-2 and TRBJ1-1; no clear D gene. There are 13 residues in the CDR3. CDR1 and CDR2 from the germline V gene are SGHTA and FQGNSA.

The table lists this clonotype with a count of one. One end of the junction fails to match germline, which may point to a read error. The gene calls are TRBV3-1 and TRBJ1-2; D is unresolved. Germline CDR1 LGHDT, CDR2 YNNKEL (reference sequence). The CDR3 has 13 amino acids. For the CDR3, the DNA is TGTGCCGGCAGCCCCTCTGTTAACTATGGCTACACCTTC. This translates into CAGSPSVNYGYTF.